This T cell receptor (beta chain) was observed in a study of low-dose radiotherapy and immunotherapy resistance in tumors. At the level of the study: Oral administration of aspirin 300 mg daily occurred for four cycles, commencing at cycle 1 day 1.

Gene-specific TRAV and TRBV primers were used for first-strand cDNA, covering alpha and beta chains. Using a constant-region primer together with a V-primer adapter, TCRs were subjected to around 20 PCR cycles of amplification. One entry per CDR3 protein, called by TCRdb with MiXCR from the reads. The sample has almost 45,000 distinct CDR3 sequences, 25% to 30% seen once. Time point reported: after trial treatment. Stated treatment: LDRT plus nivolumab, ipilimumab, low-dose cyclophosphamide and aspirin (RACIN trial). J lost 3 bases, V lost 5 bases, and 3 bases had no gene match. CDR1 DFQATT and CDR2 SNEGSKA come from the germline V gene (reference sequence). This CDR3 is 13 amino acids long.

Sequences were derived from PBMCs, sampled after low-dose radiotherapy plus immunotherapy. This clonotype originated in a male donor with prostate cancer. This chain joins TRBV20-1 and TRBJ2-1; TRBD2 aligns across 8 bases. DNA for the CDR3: TGCAGTGCTGAGCGGGAGAACTACAATGAGCAGTTCTTC. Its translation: CSAERENYNEQFF.